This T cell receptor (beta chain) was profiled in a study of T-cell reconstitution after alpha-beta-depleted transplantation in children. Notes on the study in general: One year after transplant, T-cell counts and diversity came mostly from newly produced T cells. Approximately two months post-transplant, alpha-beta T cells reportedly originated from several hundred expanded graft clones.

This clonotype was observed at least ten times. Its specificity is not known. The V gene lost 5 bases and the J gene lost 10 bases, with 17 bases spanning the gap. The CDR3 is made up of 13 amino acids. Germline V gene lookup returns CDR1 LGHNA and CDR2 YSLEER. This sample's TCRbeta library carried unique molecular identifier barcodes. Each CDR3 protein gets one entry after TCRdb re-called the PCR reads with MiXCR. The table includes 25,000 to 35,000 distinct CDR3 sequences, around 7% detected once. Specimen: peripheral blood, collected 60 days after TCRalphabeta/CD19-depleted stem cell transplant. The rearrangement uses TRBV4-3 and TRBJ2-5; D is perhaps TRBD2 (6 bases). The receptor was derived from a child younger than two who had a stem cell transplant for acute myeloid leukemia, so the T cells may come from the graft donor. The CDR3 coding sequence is TGCGCCAGCAGCTTAGGGGCAGGAGGGATCCAGTACTTC. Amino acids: CASSLGAGGIQYF.